This T cell receptor beta chain originates from a study of cytomegalovirus exposure and HLA in healthy donors. Regarding this clone: Its antigen is not identified.

Study-wide results and caveats: In a later analysis, at a false discovery rate of 0.05, about 17,000 TCR beta sequences matched HLA alleles. Most CMV-associated TCR beta chains were later found to appear HLA-restricted.

Germline assignment: CDR1 PRHDT and CDR2 FYEKMQ (reference sequence). This CDR3 has 18 residues. V shed 4 bases and J shed 0 bases, with 21 bases lying between them. The PCR had 60 Vbeta and 13 Jbeta primers. Produced via immunoSEQ multiplex PCR; TCRdb's table is partial and in-frame only. The table shows roughly 160,000 clones, with about four fifths occurring only once. What was sequenced was PBMCs. The chain employs TRBV13 and TRBJ1-1; tentative D call: TRBD1 (6 bases). This sequence was found in a woman between 50 and 59 years old in good health and CMV-seronegative. CDR3 loop: CASSSLSYRVDLNTEAFF. The CDR3 region has the DNA TGTGCCAGCAGCTCGCTATCCTACAGGGTGGATTTGAACACTGAAGCTTTCTTT.